The entry below describes one TCR beta chain. The germline CDR1 and CDR2 sequences are LGHDT and YNNKEL (reference sequence). V lost 4 bases, J lost 7 bases, and 7 bases stayed unmatched. This CDR3 comprises 14 residues. The data were produced by immunoSEQ multiplex PCR, yet TCRdb's version contains in-frame clones alone and is incomplete. Seen here are around 42,000 clones, less than 95% observed once, and the top ten hold roughly a quarter. These data originate in a study of control samples from healthy donors and cancer patients. V and J are TRBV3-1 (or the pseudogene TRBV3-2) and TRBJ2-1; 7 bases align to TRBD2. Sequencing input: blood. The clonotype comes from a man aged 55 to 70 in good health. The CDR3 loop reads CASSPRGGRNEQFF. As DNA, the CDR3 is TGTGCCAGCAGCCCTAGAGGCGGGAGAAATGAGCAGTTCTTC.